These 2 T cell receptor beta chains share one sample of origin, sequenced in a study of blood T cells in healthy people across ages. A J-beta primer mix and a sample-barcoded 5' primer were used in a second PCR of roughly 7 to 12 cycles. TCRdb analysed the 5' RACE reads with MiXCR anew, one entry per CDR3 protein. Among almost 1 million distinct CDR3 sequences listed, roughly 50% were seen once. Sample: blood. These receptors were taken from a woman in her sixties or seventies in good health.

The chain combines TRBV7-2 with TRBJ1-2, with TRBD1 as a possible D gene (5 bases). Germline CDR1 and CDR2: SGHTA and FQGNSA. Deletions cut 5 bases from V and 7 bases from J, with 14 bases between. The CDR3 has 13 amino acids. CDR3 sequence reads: CASSTPGRGGYTF. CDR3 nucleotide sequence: TGTGCCAGCAGCACACCGGGGCGCGGTGGCTACACCTTC.

The CDR3 protein is CASSSGLAGYTDTQYF. CDR3 coding DNA: TGCGCCAGCAGCTCAGGACTAGCGGGATACACAGATACGCAGTATTTT. The chain is built from TRBV5-1 and TRBJ2-3; 12 bases fit TRBD2. Germline CDR1 is SGHRS and CDR2 is YFSETQ. V was clipped by 3 bases and J by 2 bases; unmatched bases: 4. There are 16 residues in the CDR3.